The 5 T cell receptor beta chains below all came from one sample that was sequenced in a study of neoadjuvant anti-PD-1 for oral cavity cancer. Some clones are missing from TCRdb's copy, which holds only in-frame ones; the method was immunoSEQ multiplex PCR. Here the sample spans around 8,000 clones, 62% being singletons. Regarding time point: after neoadjuvant nivolumab, at surgical resection. Sequences were derived from PBMCs, sampled after nivolumab (anti-PD-1) treatment. These receptors were taken from a person between 35 and 79 years old with oral cavity squamous cell carcinoma.

The rearrangement uses TRBV5-4 and TRBJ2-7, with a possible D match to TRBD2 (7 bases). The germline V gene has CDR1 SGHNT and CDR2 YYREEE (reference sequence). V was cut by 4 bases and J by 5 bases, with 13 bases left in between. CDR3 length: 13 amino acids. CDR3 sequence: CASSPAGADEQYF. The CDR3 DNA reads as TGTGCCAGCAGCCCTGCGGGGGCGGACGAGCAGTACTTC.

A single count supports this clone. This sequence joins TRBV9 and TRBJ2-1; 10 bases map to TRBD1. The CDR3 has 17 residues. With V trimmed by 3 bases and J by 0 bases, 6 bases remained unmatched. Germline assignment: CDR1 SGDLS and CDR2 YYNGEE. CDR3 bases: TGTGCCAGCAGCGGTGAGGGACAGGGGAGCTCCTACAATGAGCAGTTCTTC. It codes for CASSGEGQGSSYNEQFF.

The chain joins TRBV6-5 to TRBJ1-1; D is possibly TRBD1 (5 bases). V lost 6 bases to trimming and J lost 5 bases, with 16 bases between them. In germline, CDR1 is MNHEY, CDR2 SVGAGI. The CDR3 runs 14 residues. The DNA for the CDR3 is TGTGCCAGCAGCCACGGGGGGGGGAGGACTGAAGCTTTCTTT. Translation gives CASSHGGGRTEAFF.

The J gene is TRBJ2-1, the V gene TRBV19; TRBD1 matches 9 bases. In germline, CDR1 is LNHDA, CDR2 SQIVND (reference sequence). The CDR3 extends over 18 amino acids. The V segment lost 1 base and the J segment 0 bases; nucleotides outside the gene matches: 7. The CDR3 reads CASSIGLGQGSSYNEQFF. In nucleotides, the CDR3 is TGTGCCAGTAGTATAGGGCTTGGACAGGGGAGCTCCTACAATGAGCAGTTCTTC.

The genes are TRBV4-1 and TRBJ1-2; the D gene is possibly TRBD1 (6 bases). From germline, CDR1 is MGHRA and CDR2 YSYEKL. CDR3 length: 14 residues. V lost 4 bases to trimming and J lost 3 bases, with 12 bases between them. CDR3 sequence reads: CASSLVRGDYGYTF. The CDR3 coding sequence is TGCGCCAGCAGCCTGGTCAGGGGAGACTATGGCTACACCTTC.